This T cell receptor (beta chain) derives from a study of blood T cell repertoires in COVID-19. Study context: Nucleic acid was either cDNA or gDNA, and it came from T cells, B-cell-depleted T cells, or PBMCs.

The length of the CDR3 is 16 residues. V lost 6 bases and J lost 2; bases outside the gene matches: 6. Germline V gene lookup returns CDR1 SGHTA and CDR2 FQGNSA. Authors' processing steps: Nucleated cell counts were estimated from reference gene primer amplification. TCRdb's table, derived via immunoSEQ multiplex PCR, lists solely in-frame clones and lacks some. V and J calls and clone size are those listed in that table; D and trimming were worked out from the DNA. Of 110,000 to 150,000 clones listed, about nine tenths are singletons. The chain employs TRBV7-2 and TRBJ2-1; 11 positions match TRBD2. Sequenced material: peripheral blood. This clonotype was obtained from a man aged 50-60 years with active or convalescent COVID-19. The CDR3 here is CASSKTSGITYNEQFF. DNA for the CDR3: TGTGCCAGCAGTAAGACTAGCGGGATCACCTACAATGAGCAGTTCTTC.